The rows below give T cell receptor beta chains drawn from one sample of a study of blood T cell repertoires in COVID-19. Sequencing used immunoSEQ multiplex PCR; TCRdb keeps in-frame clones, though not all of them. The sample lists nearly 350,000 clones; around four fifths were seen once. The specimen sequenced was peripheral blood. These receptors came from a man aged 25-45 years with active or convalescent COVID-19. Both conserved end residues are part of each CDR3. The D gene is left open where the match is weak. Where a row states a size, it is once, few, many or the class of an expanded clone; other rows omit it.

CDR3: CASSAPGQLNSPLHF; DNA: TGTGCCAGCAGCGCTCCGGGACAGTTAAATTCACCCCTCCACTTT; V: TRBV7-2; size: .; D: TRBD1; J: TRBJ1-6
CDR3: CASSVGWARYF; DNA: TGTGCCAGCAGTGTCGGATGGGCACGGTACTTC; V: TRBV2; size: .; D: .; J: TRBJ2-7
CDR3: CASSFGGTGELFF; DNA: TGTGCCAGCAGTTTCGGGGGCACCGGGGAGCTGTTTTTT; V: TRBV12-3/TRBV12-4; size: .; D: .; J: TRBJ2-2
CDR3: CASTGGDTQYF; DNA: TGTGCCAGCACGGGGGGAGATACGCAGTATTTT; V: TRBV12-3/TRBV12-4; size: once; D: TRBD2; J: TRBJ2-3
CDR3: CASGPSGGDQPQHF; DNA: TGTGCCAGCGGCCCTTCGGGGGGGGATCAGCCCCAGCATTTT; V: TRBV25-1; size: .; D: .; J: TRBJ1-5
CDR3: CASSQEVGHPPSYEQYF; DNA: TGCGCCAGCAGCCAAGAAGTGGGACACCCACCCAGCTACGAGCAGTACTTC; V: TRBV4-3; size: .; D: .; J: TRBJ2-7
CDR3: CASSLGQTSGNTIYF; DNA: TGTGCCAGCAGCTTGGGACAGACCTCTGGAAACACCATATATTTT; V: TRBV7-2; size: .; D: TRBD1; J: TRBJ1-3
CDR3: CASSLGPVLGNTIYF; DNA: TGTGCCAGCAGCTTAGGGCCAGTCCTTGGAAACACCATATATTTT; V: TRBV7-8; size: .; D: .; J: TRBJ1-3
CDR3: CASSVAGETQYF; DNA: TGTGCCAGCAGCGTAGCCGGGGAGACCCAGTACTTC; V: TRBV9; size: .; D: .; J: TRBJ2-5
CDR3: CASSEIRVPYGYTF; DNA: TGTGCCAGCAGCGAAATACGGGTTCCCTATGGCTACACCTTC; V: TRBV21-1; size: few; D: .; J: TRBJ1-2
CDR3: CAISPGSGANVLTF; DNA: TGTGCCATCAGTCCAGGTTCTGGGGCCAACGTCCTGACTTTC; V: TRBV10-3; size: once; D: .; J: TRBJ2-6
CDR3: CATRRGELFF; DNA: TGTGCCACCAGGCGCGGGGAGCTGTTTTTT; V: TRBV27; size: .; D: .; J: TRBJ2-2
CDR3: CASSLAPVQGEVYTF; DNA: TGCGCCAGCAGCCTGGCCCCAGTGCAGGGTGAGGTCTACACCTTC; V: TRBV5-1; size: .; D: .; J: TRBJ1-2
CDR3: CASSYRTGAYNSPLHF; DNA: TGTGCCAGCAGCTACCGGACAGGCGCCTATAATTCACCCCTCCACTTT; V: TRBV7-8; size: .; D: TRBD1; J: TRBJ1-6
CDR3: CASSLWSGRAGADTQYF; DNA: TGCGCCAGCAGCTTGTGGAGCGGGAGGGCGGGGGCAGATACGCAGTATTTT; V: TRBV5-1; size: .; D: TRBD2; J: TRBJ2-3
CDR3: CASSWTSGSYEQYF; DNA: TGTGCCAGCAGCTGGACTAGCGGGAGCTACGAGCAGTACTTC; V: TRBV7-9; size: .; D: TRBD2; J: TRBJ2-7
CDR3: CASSLEAGGNNEQFF; DNA: TGTGCCAGCAGCTTGGAGGCGGGAGGGAACAATGAGCAGTTCTTC; V: TRBV5-4; size: .; D: TRBD2; J: TRBJ2-1
CDR3: CAGGGSNGNQPQHF; DNA: TGTGCCGGCGGGGGGTCTAATGGCAATCAGCCCCAGCATTTT; V: TRBV30; size: .; D: .; J: TRBJ1-5
CDR3: CASTKAYDEQYF; DNA: TGTGCCAGCACCAAAGCTTACGACGAGCAGTACTTC; V: TRBV6-5; size: .; D: .; J: TRBJ2-7
CDR3: CASSFSGGPNTGELFF; DNA: TGCGCCAGCAGCTTTAGCGGGGGCCCAAACACCGGGGAGCTGTTTTTT; V: TRBV5-1; size: .; D: TRBD2; J: TRBJ2-2
CDR3: CASSLGEGPRYYGYTF; DNA: TGTGCCAGCAGCTTGGGGGAGGGACCAAGGTATTATGGCTACACCTTC; V: TRBV5-6; size: few; D: .; J: TRBJ1-2
CDR3: CASSQSRGGADTQYF; DNA: TGCGCCAGCAGCCAATCGCGGGGGGGCGCAGATACGCAGTATTTT; V: TRBV4-3; size: .; D: TRBD2; J: TRBJ2-3
CDR3: CASSKARNRSPYEQYF; DNA: TGTGCCAGCAGCAAAGCGCGGAACAGGAGCCCCTACGAGCAGTACTTC; V: TRBV21-1; size: once; D: .; J: TRBJ2-7
CDR3: CASSARGFRDSENEQFF; DNA: TGTGCCAGCAGCGCCCGGGGTTTCCGGGACAGCGAGAATGAGCAGTTCTTC; V: TRBV7-8; size: .; D: TRBD1; J: TRBJ2-1
CDR3: CASSPRFGAGANVLTF; DNA: TGTGCCAGCAGCCCAAGGTTCGGGGCTGGGGCCAACGTCCTGACTTTC; V: TRBV3-1/TRBV3-2; size: few; D: .; J: TRBJ2-6
CDR3: CASHGGEWWSYNEQFF; DNA: TGTGCCTCTCACGGGGGTGAGTGGTGGTCCTACAATGAGCAGTTCTTC; V: TRBV5-6; size: .; D: .; J: TRBJ2-1
CDR3: CATSPDRGWAPLHF; DNA: TGTGCCACCAGCCCGGACAGGGGTTGGGCACCCCTCCACTTT; V: TRBV15; size: .; D: TRBD1; J: TRBJ1-6